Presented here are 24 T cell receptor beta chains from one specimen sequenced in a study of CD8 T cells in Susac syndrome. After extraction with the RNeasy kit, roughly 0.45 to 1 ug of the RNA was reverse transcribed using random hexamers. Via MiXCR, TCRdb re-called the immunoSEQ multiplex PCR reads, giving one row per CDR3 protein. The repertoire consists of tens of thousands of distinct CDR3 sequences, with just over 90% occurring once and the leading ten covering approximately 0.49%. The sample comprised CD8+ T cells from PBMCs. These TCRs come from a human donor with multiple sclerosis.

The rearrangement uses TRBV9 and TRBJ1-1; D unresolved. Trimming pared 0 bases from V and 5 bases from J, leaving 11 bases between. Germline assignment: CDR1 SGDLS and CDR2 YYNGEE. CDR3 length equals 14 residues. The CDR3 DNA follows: TGTGCCAGCAGCGTAGATGCAGCATGGACTGAAGCTTTCTTT. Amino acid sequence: CASSVDAAWTEAFF.

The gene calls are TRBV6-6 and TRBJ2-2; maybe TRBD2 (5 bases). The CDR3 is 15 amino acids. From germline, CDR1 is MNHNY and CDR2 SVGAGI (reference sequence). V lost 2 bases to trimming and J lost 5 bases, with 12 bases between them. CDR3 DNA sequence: TGTGCCAGCAGTTACCTGAGGGTAAAGACCGGGGAGCTGTTTTTT. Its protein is CASSYLRVKTGELFF.

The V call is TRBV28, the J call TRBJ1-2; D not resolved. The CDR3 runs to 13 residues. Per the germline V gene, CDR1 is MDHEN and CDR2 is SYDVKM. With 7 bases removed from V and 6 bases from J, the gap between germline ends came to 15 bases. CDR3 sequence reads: CASNPWEVDGYTF. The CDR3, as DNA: TGTGCCAGCAATCCCTGGGAGGTAGATGGCTACACCTTC.

The CDR3 protein is CASSDGLTSTDTQYF. In DNA, the CDR3 is TGTGCCAGCAGTGACGGACTAACTAGCACAGATACGCAGTATTTT. The rearrangement uses TRBV6-4 and TRBJ2-3; tentative D call: TRBD2 (6 bases). CDR3 length equals 15 residues. Between the trimmed V and J ends, which lost 2 bases and 0 bases, there was a span of 9 bases. From germline, CDR1 is MRHNA and CDR2 SNTAGT.

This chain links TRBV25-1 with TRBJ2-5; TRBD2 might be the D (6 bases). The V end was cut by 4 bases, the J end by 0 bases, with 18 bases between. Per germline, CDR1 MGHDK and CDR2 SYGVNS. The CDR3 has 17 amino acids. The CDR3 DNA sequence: TGTGCCAGCAGTGGAGAGGGACTTTTTATGTACCAAGAGACCCAGTACTTC. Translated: CASSGEGLFMYQETQYF.

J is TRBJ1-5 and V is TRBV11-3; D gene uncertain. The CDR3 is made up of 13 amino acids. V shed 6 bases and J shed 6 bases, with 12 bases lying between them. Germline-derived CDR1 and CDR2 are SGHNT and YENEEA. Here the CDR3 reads CASSWGEGQPQHF. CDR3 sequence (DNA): TGTGCCAGCAGTTGGGGAGAGGGTCAGCCCCAGCATTTT. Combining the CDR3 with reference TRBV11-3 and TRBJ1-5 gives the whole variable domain EAGVVQSPRYKIIEKKQPVAFWCNPISGHNTLYWYLQNLGQGPELLIRYENEEAVDDSQLPKDRFSAERLKGVDSTLKIQPAELGDSAVYLCASSWGEGQPQHFGDGTRLSIL.

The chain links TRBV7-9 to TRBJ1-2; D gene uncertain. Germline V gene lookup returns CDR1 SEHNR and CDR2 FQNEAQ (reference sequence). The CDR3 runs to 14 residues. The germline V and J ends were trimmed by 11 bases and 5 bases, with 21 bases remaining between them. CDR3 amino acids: CALGREVSFYGYTF. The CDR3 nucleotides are TGTGCCCTCGGAAGGGAGGTATCCTTTTATGGCTACACCTTC.

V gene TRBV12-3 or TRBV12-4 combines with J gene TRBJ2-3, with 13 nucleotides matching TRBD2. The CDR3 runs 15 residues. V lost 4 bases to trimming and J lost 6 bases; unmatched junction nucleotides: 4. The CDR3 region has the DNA TGTGCCAGCAGTTCACTAGCGGGGGGGCGGGATACGCAGTATTTT. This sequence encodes CASSSLAGGRDTQYF.

CDR3 bases: TGCGCCAGCAGCTGGGTTAGCGGCTCCTACAATGAGCAGTTCTTC. Translating gives CASSWVSGSYNEQFF. This rearrangement joins TRBV5-1 to TRBJ2-1; tentatively, D is TRBD2 (6 bases). CDR3 length: 15 residues. V was pared by 3 bases and J by 0 bases, with 10 bases between. The germline CDR1 and CDR2 sequences are SGHRS and YFSETQ.

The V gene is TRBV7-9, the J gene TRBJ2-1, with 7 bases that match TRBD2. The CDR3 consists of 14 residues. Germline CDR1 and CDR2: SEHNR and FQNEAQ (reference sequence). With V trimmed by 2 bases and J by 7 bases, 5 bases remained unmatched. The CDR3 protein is CASSLRGLRNEQFF. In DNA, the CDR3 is TGTGCCAGCAGCTTAAGGGGACTAAGGAATGAGCAGTTCTTC.

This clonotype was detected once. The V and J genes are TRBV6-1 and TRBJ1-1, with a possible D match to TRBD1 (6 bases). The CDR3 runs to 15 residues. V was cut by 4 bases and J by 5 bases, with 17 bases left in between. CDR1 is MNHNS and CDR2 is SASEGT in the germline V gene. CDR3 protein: CASSALVGAQTEAFF. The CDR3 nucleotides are TGTGCCAGCAGTGCCCTAGTGGGGGCGCAGACTGAAGCTTTCTTT.

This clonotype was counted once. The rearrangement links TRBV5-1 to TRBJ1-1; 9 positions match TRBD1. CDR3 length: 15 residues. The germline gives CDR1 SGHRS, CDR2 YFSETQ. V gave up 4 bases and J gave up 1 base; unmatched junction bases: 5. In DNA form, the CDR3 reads TGCGCCAGCAGCATACGGACAGGGGAGAACACTGAAGCTTTCTTT. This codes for CASSIRTGENTEAFF.

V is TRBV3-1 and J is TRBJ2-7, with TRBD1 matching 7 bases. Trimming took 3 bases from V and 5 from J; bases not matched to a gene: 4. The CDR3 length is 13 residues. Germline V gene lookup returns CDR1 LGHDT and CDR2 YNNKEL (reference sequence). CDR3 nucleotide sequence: TGTGCCAGCAGCCACGGGACAGTAGACGAGCAGTACTTC. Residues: CASSHGTVDEQYF.

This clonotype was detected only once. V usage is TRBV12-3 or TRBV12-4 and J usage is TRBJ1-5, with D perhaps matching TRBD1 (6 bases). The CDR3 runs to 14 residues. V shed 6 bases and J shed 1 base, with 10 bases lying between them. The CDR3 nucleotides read TGTGCCAGCAGCACAGGGATGAGCAATCAGCCCCAGCATTTT. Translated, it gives CASSTGMSNQPQHF.

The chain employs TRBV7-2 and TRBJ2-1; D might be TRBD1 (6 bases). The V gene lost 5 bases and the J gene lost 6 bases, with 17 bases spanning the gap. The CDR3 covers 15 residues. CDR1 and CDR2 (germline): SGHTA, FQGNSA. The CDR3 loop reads CASSPPYRVGNEQFF. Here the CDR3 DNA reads TGTGCCAGCAGCCCCCCATACAGGGTTGGCAATGAGCAGTTCTTC.

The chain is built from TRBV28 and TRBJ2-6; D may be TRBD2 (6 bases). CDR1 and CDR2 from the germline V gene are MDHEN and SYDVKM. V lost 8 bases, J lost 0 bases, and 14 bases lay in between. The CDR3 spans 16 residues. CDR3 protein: CASYPGGGSGANVLTF. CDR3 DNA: TGTGCCAGCTACCCCGGGGGAGGCTCTGGGGCCAACGTCCTGACTTTC.

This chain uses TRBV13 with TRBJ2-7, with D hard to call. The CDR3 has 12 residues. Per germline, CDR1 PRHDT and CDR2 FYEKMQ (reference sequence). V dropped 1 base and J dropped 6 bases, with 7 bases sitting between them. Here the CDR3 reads CASSLALGEQYF. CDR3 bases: TGTGCCAGCAGCTTAGCCCTGGGCGAGCAGTACTTC.

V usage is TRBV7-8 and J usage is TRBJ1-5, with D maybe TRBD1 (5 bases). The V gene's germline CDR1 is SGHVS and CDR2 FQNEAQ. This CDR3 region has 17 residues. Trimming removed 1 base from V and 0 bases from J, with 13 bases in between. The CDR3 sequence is CASSLVAWQGSNQPQHF. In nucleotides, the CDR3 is TGTGCCAGCAGCTTAGTTGCTTGGCAGGGTAGCAATCAGCCCCAGCATTTT.

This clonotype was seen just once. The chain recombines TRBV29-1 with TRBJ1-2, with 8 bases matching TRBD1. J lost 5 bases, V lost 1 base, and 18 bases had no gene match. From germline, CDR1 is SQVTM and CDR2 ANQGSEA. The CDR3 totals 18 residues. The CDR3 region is CSVEGRDALDRALYGYTF. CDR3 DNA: TGCAGCGTTGAAGGGCGGGATGCTTTGGACAGGGCACTTTATGGCTACACCTTC.

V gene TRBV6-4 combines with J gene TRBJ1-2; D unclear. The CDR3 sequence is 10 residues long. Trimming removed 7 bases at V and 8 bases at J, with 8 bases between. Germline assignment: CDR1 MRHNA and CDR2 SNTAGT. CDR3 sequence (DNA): TGTGCCAGCACCCCCGCCGGCTACACCTTC. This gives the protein CASTPAGYTF.

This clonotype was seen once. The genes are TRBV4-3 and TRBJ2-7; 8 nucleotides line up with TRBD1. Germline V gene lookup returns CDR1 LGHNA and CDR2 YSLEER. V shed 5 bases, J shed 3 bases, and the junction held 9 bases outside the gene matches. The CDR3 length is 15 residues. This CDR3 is CASSSGQGRYYEQYF. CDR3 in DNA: TGCGCCAGCAGCTCCGGACAGGGTCGCTACTACGAGCAGTACTTC.

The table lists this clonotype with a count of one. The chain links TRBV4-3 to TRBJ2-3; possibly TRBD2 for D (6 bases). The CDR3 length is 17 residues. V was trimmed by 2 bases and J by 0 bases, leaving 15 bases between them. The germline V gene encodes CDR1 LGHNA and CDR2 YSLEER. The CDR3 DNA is TGCGCCAGCAGCCAAAGCGGGCGGGGATATAGCACAGATACGCAGTATTTT. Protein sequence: CASSQSGRGYSTDTQYF.

CDR3 sequence reads: CASSLGGSAETQYF. In DNA form, the CDR3 reads TGTGCCAGCAGTTTAGGGGGTAGCGCAGAGACCCAGTACTTC. This sequence joins TRBV12-3 or TRBV12-4 and TRBJ2-5; tentatively, D is TRBD2 (5 bases). This CDR3 is 14 amino acids long. V was trimmed by 1 base and J by 4 bases, leaving 10 bases between them.

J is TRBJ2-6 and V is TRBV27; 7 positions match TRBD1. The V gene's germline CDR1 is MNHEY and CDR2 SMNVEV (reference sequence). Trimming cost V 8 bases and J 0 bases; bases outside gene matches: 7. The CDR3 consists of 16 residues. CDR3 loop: CASGGQRLSGANVLTF. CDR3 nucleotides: TGTGCCAGCGGGGGACAGAGGCTCTCTGGGGCCAACGTCCTGACTTTC.